This T cell receptor (beta chain) derives from a study of T cells in Graves' hyperthyroidism and ophthalmopathy. Study-level information: Sampling of peripheral blood happened at initial diagnosis, prior to any treatment.

This clonotype was detected only a few times. The antigen remains undetermined. Trimming stripped 4 bases from V and 5 bases from J, with 11 bases between. The length of the CDR3 is 12 residues. CDR1 is GTSNPN, CDR2 SVGIG, per germline (reference sequence). The hyperthyroidism was newly diagnosed and had lasted under 2 months; the patients were aged 18 to 65. Study-level results: Among thyroid clonotypes expanded above 0.001, most also appeared in blood.

TCR beta CDR3 regions were amplified from RNA. When the TCR CDR3 underwent first-round RT-PCR, the HTBI primer set was used. TCRdb recomputed calls from the multiplex PCR reads with MiXCR, one row per CDR3 protein. The data show a few hundred thousand distinct CDR3 sequences, about 15% seen once. V usage is TRBV30 and J usage is TRBJ1-2; TRBD1 might be the D (5 bases). This TCR came from a woman aged 30 to 39 with Graves' hyperthyroidism. Sequenced: blood. The CDR3 region has the DNA TGTGCCTGGATCACGGGGGGATATGGCTACACCTTC. Its protein product is CAWITGGYGYTF.